A single sample gave rise to the 31 T cell receptor beta chains below, sequenced in a study of T cells in localized non-small cell lung cancer. Libraries were prepared by immunoSEQ multiplex PCR; TCRdb keeps only in-frame clonotypes and omits some of them. The data contain over 800 clones, 20% to 25% of them singletons. The sequences come from normal lung tissue next to the tumor, collected before any cancer treatment. All receptors derive from a woman aged 40-75 years with stage III lung adenocarcinoma.

This sequence joins TRBV15 and TRBJ2-2; the match to TRBD2 covers 10 bases. Germline assignment: CDR1 LNHNV and CDR2 YYDKDF (reference sequence). The CDR3 has 14 residues. The ends lost 3 bases at V and 8 bases at J; junction bases unmatched: 3. CDR3 DNA: TGTGCCACCAGCAGGAAGCGGGAGGGAGGGGAGCTGTTTTTT. Amino acids: CATSRKREGGELFF.

The chain couples TRBV10-1 to TRBJ1-1; D is unclear. The CDR3 is 14 amino acids. Trimming left V 0 bases short and J 4 bases short, with 9 bases between. Germline values: CDR1 WNHNN, CDR2 SYGVQD (reference sequence). The CDR3 loop reads CASSESWGFTEAFF. The CDR3 DNA sequence: TGCGCCAGCAGTGAGTCGTGGGGTTTCACTGAAGCTTTCTTT.

The sample holds a few counts of this clone. The CDR3 nucleotides are TGTGCCAGCAGCCGTCCAGGGGGGATCCCTGAAGCTTTCTTT. It is translated as CASSRPGGIPEAFF. V usage is TRBV28 and J usage is TRBJ1-1, with 7 positions matching TRBD1. CDR1 MDHEN and CDR2 SYDVKM come from the germline V gene. The CDR3 totals 14 residues. After removal of 6 bases from V and 6 bases from J, the junction contained 10 bases not matched to a gene.

The chain recombines TRBV6-8 with TRBJ2-7; 9 bases map to TRBD1. V lost 8 bases and J lost 5; bases outside the gene matches: 7. Germline lookup yields CDR1 MNHGY and CDR2 SAAAGT. CDR3 length: 13 amino acids. This CDR3 reads CASEDRGNDEQYF. The CDR3 DNA reads TGTGCCAGCGAGGACAGGGGAAACGACGAGCAGTACTTC.

Judged by abundance, this clone is medium-sized (0.01 to 0.1%). The genes are TRBV6-8 and TRBJ2-7, with 10 bases matching TRBD2. The CDR3 has 16 amino acids. Germline CDR1 and CDR2: MNHGY and SAAAGT. With V trimmed by 0 bases and J by 3 bases, 5 bases remained unmatched. The CDR3 region is CASSYSVAGGGYEQYF. The CDR3 bases are TGTGCCAGCAGTTACTCCGTAGCGGGAGGTGGCTACGAGCAGTACTTC.

By its share, this clone is medium-sized (0.01 to 0.1%). V is TRBV6-8 and J is TRBJ1-6; TRBD1 might be the D (5 bases). Germline V gene data show CDR1 as MNHGY and CDR2 as SAAAGT. V dropped 7 bases and J dropped 9 bases, with 19 bases sitting between them. The CDR3 runs 15 residues. CDR3 protein: CASNQEGRVGSPLHF. In DNA form, the CDR3 reads TGTGCCAGCAATCAAGAAGGCAGGGTGGGTTCACCCCTCCACTTT.

There are a few counts of this clone. The chain has TRBV25-1 and TRBJ2-2; 10 nucleotides line up with TRBD2. The CDR3 has 15 amino acids. V shed 4 bases and J 6 bases; nucleotides not matched to a gene: 5. Germline V gives CDR1 MGHDK, CDR2 SYGVNS. The CDR3 bases are TGTGCCAGCAGTGTAGCGGGAGGAAGTTCCGGGGAGCTGTTTTTT. Amino acid sequence: CASSVAGGSSGELFF.

This clone turned up a few times. CDR3 residues: CASSLVVRVSEAFF. CDR3 DNA sequence: TGTGCCAGCAGCTTAGTTGTCAGGGTCTCCGAAGCTTTCTTT. The chain employs TRBV11-3 and TRBJ1-1; the D gene is possibly TRBD1 (5 bases). Germline lookup yields CDR1 SGHNT and CDR2 YENEEA. The germline V and J ends were trimmed by 1 base and 8 bases, with 14 bases remaining between them. The CDR3 totals 14 residues.

This clone came up a few times. The gene calls are TRBV28 and TRBJ2-7, with 7 bases matching TRBD2. V lost 6 bases to trimming and J lost 2 bases; unmatched junction nucleotides: 10. This CDR3 is 15 amino acids long. The V gene's germline CDR1 is MDHEN and CDR2 SYDVKM. The CDR3 coding sequence is TGTGCCAGCAGGCGGTCAACGGGGGGAACCTACGAGCAGTACTTC. This sequence encodes CASRRSTGGTYEQYF.

This clone was detected only a few times. This chain links TRBV29-1 with TRBJ1-1; 9 nucleotides align to TRBD1. The germline V gene has CDR1 SQVTM and CDR2 ANQGSEA. CDR3 length equals 17 residues. After removal of 7 bases from V and 3 bases from J, the junction contained 18 bases not matched to a gene. The CDR3 DNA reads TGCAGCGCCACAGGGGGGGACAGGGAATTGGAGGACACTGAAGCTTTCTTT. This codes for CSATGGDRELEDTEAFF.

The gene calls are TRBV6-8 and TRBJ2-7; D could derive from TRBD1 or TRBD2 (5 bases each). The CDR3 runs 18 residues. The V gene lost 5 bases and the J gene lost 3 bases, with 26 bases spanning the gap. Germline V gene sequence: CDR1 MNHGY, CDR2 SAAAGT. Here the CDR3 reads CASSESPSRRDGIYEQYF. In nucleotides, the CDR3 is TGTGCCAGCAGTGAGTCACCCTCTCGACGGGACGGAATCTACGAGCAGTACTTC.

The J gene is TRBJ2-1, the V gene TRBV10-2; unclear D gene. This CDR3 is 12 amino acids long. Trimming shortened V by 3 bases and J by 9 bases, and 9 bases separated the two germline ends. Germline loops: CDR1 WSHSY, CDR2 SAAADI. DNA of the CDR3: TGCGCCAGCAGTGACTCAGCAGCTGAGCAGTTCTTC. Protein: CASSDSAAEQFF.

The gene calls are TRBV10-2 and TRBJ1-2, with 7 nucleotides matching TRBD1. The CDR3 loop spans 19 amino acids. Germline CDR1 is WSHSY and CDR2 is SAAADI. The ends lost 3 bases at V and 1 base at J; junction bases unmatched: 17. CDR3 DNA: TGCGCCAGCAGTGACCATCGACCCTTCCTAGACAGGGATAACTATGGCTACACCTTC. As protein: CASSDHRPFLDRDNYGYTF.

This clone appeared a few times. V gene TRBV19 combines with J gene TRBJ2-1, with 10 bases fitting TRBD2. Germline V CDR1 and CDR2: LNHDA, SQIVND (reference sequence). The CDR3 totals 15 residues. Losses at the gene ends were 6 bases for V and 2 bases for J; bases not matched to a gene: 4. The CDR3 region is CASSPSGRAYNEQFF. The CDR3 region has the DNA TGTGCCAGTAGCCCCAGCGGGAGGGCCTACAATGAGCAGTTCTTC.

This clone is labeled as hyperexpanded. The CDR3 nucleotides read TGTGCCAGTACCGGGACAGGGGGCGACTATGGCTACACCTTC. It is translated as CASTGTGGDYGYTF. This chain links TRBV19 with TRBJ1-2; 12 bases map to TRBD1. Germline loops: CDR1 LNHDA, CDR2 SQIVND (reference sequence). V shed 7 bases, J shed 3 bases, and the junction held 3 bases outside the gene matches. There are 14 residues in the CDR3.

The chain combines TRBV9 with TRBJ1-4, with D hard to call. Germline V CDR1 and CDR2: SGDLS, YYNGEE. The V and J ends lost 5 bases and 0 bases respectively, with 14 bases between them. This CDR3 comprises 16 residues. CDR3 amino acids: CASSDEGRATNEKLFF. The DNA of the CDR3 is TGTGCCAGCAGTGACGAGGGTCGGGCAACTAATGAAAAACTGTTTTTT. Combining the CDR3 with reference TRBV9 and TRBJ1-4 gives the whole variable domain DSGVTQTPKHLITATGQRVTLRCSPRSGDLSVYWYQQSLDQGLQFLIQYYNGEERAKGNILERFSAQQFPDLHSELNLSSLELGDSALYFCASSDEGRATNEKLFFGSGTQLSVL.

This clone was counted only a few times. This sequence joins TRBV6-8 and TRBJ1-2; D uncertain. Germline V gives CDR1 MNHGY, CDR2 SAAAGT. V lost 4 bases and J lost 8, with 14 bases in between. This CDR3 is built from 13 residues. CDR3 sequence: CASSWEGVRGYTF. CDR3 nucleotides: TGTGCCAGCAGTTGGGAGGGCGTGAGAGGCTACACCTTC.

The chain couples TRBV6-8 to TRBJ2-1; D remains ambiguous. Germline V lookup: CDR1 MNHGY, CDR2 SAAAGT. This CDR3 is 15 amino acids long. V lost 5 bases and J lost 8, with 19 bases in between. Here the CDR3 reads CASSDSGFRWDEQFF. In DNA form, the CDR3 reads TGTGCCAGCAGTGATTCTGGGTTCCGGTGGGATGAGCAGTTCTTC.

This sequence joins TRBV27 and TRBJ2-2; D might be TRBD1 (6 bases). The CDR3 contains 14 residues. CDR1 is MNHEY, CDR2 SMNVEV, per germline (reference sequence). V lost 3 bases to trimming and J lost 4 bases, with 9 bases between them. DNA of the CDR3: TGTGCCAGCAGTTTGGGGGCTTCCACCGGGGAGCTGTTTTTT. Translated, it gives CASSLGASTGELFF.

The chain is built from TRBV11-3 and TRBJ2-1; 14 nucleotides agree with TRBD2. The CDR3 is made up of 20 amino acids. Germline assignment: CDR1 SGHNT and CDR2 YENEEA. The trim removed 1 base at V and 0 bases at J, leaving 8 bases unmatched. CDR3 in DNA: TGTGCCAGCAGCTTAGTTGGACTAGCGGGGGGCGCTAGCTCCTACAATGAGCAGTTCTTC. As protein: CASSLVGLAGGASSYNEQFF.

This clone appeared a few times. The gene calls are TRBV19 and TRBJ2-3; D is possibly TRBD1 (6 bases). In germline, CDR1 is LNHDA, CDR2 SQIVND (reference sequence). The CDR3 is made up of 15 amino acids. The germline V and J ends were trimmed by 2 bases and 1 base, with 10 bases remaining between them. The CDR3 DNA reads TGTGCCAGTAGTATAAAGGCAGGGGGCACAGATACGCAGTATTTT. This codes for CASSIKAGGTDTQYF.

The CDR3, as DNA: TGTGCCAGCCTAGCGCTATACAATGAGCAGTTCTTC. It is translated as CASLALYNEQFF. The V call is TRBV6-8, the J call TRBJ2-1; D may be TRBD2 (6 bases). Per the germline V gene, CDR1 is MNHGY and CDR2 is SAAAGT. Trimming cost V 8 bases and J 4 bases, with 9 bases left between them. The CDR3 is 12 amino acids.

J is TRBJ2-7 and V is TRBV28; 9 bases map to TRBD2. The CDR3 covers 16 residues. After removal of 3 bases from V and 1 base from J, the junction contained 7 bases not matched to a gene. Germline loops: CDR1 MDHEN, CDR2 SYDVKM. The CDR3 DNA sequence: TGTGCCAGCAGTTTGACGCGACTAGCGGTATCCTACGAGCAGTACTTC. Amino acid sequence: CASSLTRLAVSYEQYF.

This clone was recorded a few times. The rearrangement uses TRBV28 and TRBJ1-2, with a tentative D call TRBD1 (5 bases). CDR1 MDHEN and CDR2 SYDVKM come from the germline V gene. There are 14 residues in the CDR3. Trimming cost V 4 bases and J 7 bases, with 16 bases left between them. The DNA for the CDR3 is TGTGCCAGCAGTTCCCCGGGGCTCCCTGTTGGCTACACCTTC. Its translation is CASSSPGLPVGYTF.

This clone was found a few times. This chain connects TRBV28 to TRBJ2-7, with TRBD1 matching 8 bases. This CDR3 is built from 13 residues. J gave up 6 bases and V 2 bases, and 3 bases lay outside the gene matches. Germline assignment: CDR1 MDHEN and CDR2 SYDVKM. Here the CDR3 DNA reads TGTGCCAGCAGTTTAGGACAGGGAGGCGAGCAGTACTTC. Protein product: CASSLGQGGEQYF.

The CDR3 nucleotides read TGTGCCAGCAGCCCCCCGGGGGGCTACGGGGATACGCAGTATTTT. It specifies CASSPPGGYGDTQYF. The V call is TRBV11-3, the J call TRBJ2-3; possibly TRBD2 for D (7 bases). With 5 bases removed from V and 6 bases from J, the gap between germline ends came to 18 bases. The CDR3 is made up of 15 amino acids. The V gene's germline CDR1 is SGHNT and CDR2 YENEEA.

The chain employs TRBV25-1 and TRBJ2-7; D gene ambiguous. The CDR3 is 12 amino acids. The V gene's germline CDR1 is MGHDK and CDR2 SYGVNS. Trimming removed 2 bases at V and 4 bases at J, with 6 bases between. The CDR3 here is CASSEGRYEQYF. In nucleotides, the CDR3 is TGTGCCAGCAGTGAAGGACGGTACGAGCAGTACTTC.

This clone appeared a few times. The CDR3 protein is CASSQDPSDPLSGNTIYF. DNA for the CDR3: TGCGCCAGCAGCCAAGACCCTTCTGACCCTCTCTCTGGAAACACCATATATTTT. The chain joins TRBV23-1 to TRBJ1-3; no clear D gene. TRBV23-1 is placed among ORFs of uncertain function. The CDR3 runs 18 residues. V lost 6 bases and J lost 0, with 21 bases in between.

The chain combines TRBV1 with TRBJ2-2; the tabulated D call, TRBD2, remains unverified against the DNA. TRBV1 is a pseudogene locus. CDR3 size: 16 residues. The CDR3 DNA follows: TGCGCCAGCAGCCCCCGGGGAGGGACGTACACCGGGGAGCTGTTTTTT. Its protein product is CASSPRGGTYTGELFF.

The rearrangement uses TRBV11-3 and TRBJ2-2; 8 positions agree with TRBD1. V shed 2 bases and J 4 bases; nucleotides not matched to a gene: 3. Per the germline V gene, CDR1 is SGHNT and CDR2 is YENEEA. This CDR3 spans 15 amino acids. CDR3 sequence: CASSLQGAGTGELFF. The CDR3 DNA reads TGTGCCAGCAGCTTACAGGGGGCGGGCACCGGGGAGCTGTTTTTT.

This clone qualifies as medium-sized. J is TRBJ1-1 and V is TRBV6-8, with D perhaps matching TRBD1 (5 bases). Germline loops: CDR1 MNHGY, CDR2 SAAAGT. The CDR3 is 15 residues long. The germline V and J ends were trimmed by 5 bases and 1 base, with 14 bases remaining between them. The CDR3, as DNA: TGTGCCAGCAGTCCTAGAAGCACAGGGAACACTGAAGCTTTCTTT. Encoded protein: CASSPRSTGNTEAFF.